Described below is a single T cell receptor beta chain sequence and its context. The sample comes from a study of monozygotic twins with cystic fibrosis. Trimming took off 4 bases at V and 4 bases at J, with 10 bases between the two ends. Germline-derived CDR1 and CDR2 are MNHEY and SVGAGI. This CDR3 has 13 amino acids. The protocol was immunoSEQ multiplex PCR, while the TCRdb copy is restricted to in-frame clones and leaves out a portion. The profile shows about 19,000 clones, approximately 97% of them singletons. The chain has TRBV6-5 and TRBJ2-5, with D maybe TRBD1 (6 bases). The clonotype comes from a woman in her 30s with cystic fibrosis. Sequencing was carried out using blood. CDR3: CASSFGQRETQYF. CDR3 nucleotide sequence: TGTGCCAGCAGTTTCGGACAGAGAGAGACCCAGTACTTC.